The clone carrying this T cell receptor beta chain was seen just once. The record originates from a study of T cell changes during pregnancy in multiple sclerosis. TCRdb keeps only in-frame clones here, not all; method: immunoSEQ multiplex PCR. In the table there are about 38,000 clones, 92% of which are singletons. Trimming took off 4 bases at V and 11 bases at J, with 20 bases between the two ends. Germline assignment: CDR1 SQVTM and CDR2 ANQGSEA. This CDR3 contains 13 residues. This sequence was found in a female donor with multiple sclerosis, enrolled in a pregnancy study. Sequences were derived from CD8+ T cells from peripheral blood mononuclear cells, sampled in the third trimester of pregnancy. The chain carries TRBV29-1 and TRBJ1-1; TRBD1 is a possible D gene (5 bases). CDR3 protein: CSVVPPGRPVAFF. Written as DNA, the CDR3 is TGCAGCGTTGTTCCGCCAGGGCGGCCGGTGGCTTTCTTT.